This T cell receptor (beta chain) appears in the sequencing data of a study of blood T cells in healthy people across ages (dated by TCRdb to the mid-2010s). Regarding the complete study: Template switching captured roughly one uniquely barcoded TCR beta cDNA molecule per two T cells in model experiments. Two additional independent replicas of 1 million unique cDNA reads from the same blood draw were analyzed for two donors (one aged 18 to 30 and one aged 80 or older). To avoid experimental bias, donors of different ages were distributed randomly across sequencing lanes. The study measured age-related changes in TCR beta repertoire diversity using deep sequencing normalized with unique cDNA molecular identifiers. Four age groups were formed from the donors: young (average 16 years), middle-aged (approximately 39), aged (under 70) and long-lived (less than 85).

The receptor library was made with 5' RACE. The instrument given in TCRdb is Illumina HiSeq 2500. A second PCR of roughly 6 to 11 cycles was performed with a sample-barcoded 5' primer and a J-beta primer mix. A unique molecular identifier was introduced onto each TCR beta cDNA molecule by a template-switch 5' adaptor carrying 12 random nucleotides. Each sample yielded at least 2.5 million CDR3-containing paired-end reads. All of the RNA was converted into first-strand cDNA using the Mint cDNA synthesis kit, with a TRBC-specific oligonucleotide serving as the primer. Following uracil-DNA glycosylase treatment, a first 18-cycle PCR with universal primers M1SS and BC2_uni_R was performed on all cDNA. In the paper's pipeline: Each sample was normalized by randomly selecting 1 million high-quality reads, each carrying a distinct molecular identifier. Reads sharing molecular identifiers were discarded rather than binned into consensus sequences. MiTCR, run with a Q25 quality threshold and the strictest error-elimination algorithm, handled CDR3 identification, clonotype clustering and error correction. A nonparametric unseen species model with Euler transformation was used to estimate a lower bound on total TCR beta diversity. TCRdb itself trimmed the public reads at Q25 with fastp, ran MiXCR and retained productive beta chains. CDR3 protein sequences are deduplicated, and each keeps its most common genes and DNA. The V and J calls were determined by TCRdb, not by the authors. Within this sample are approximately 1,000,000 distinct CDR3 sequences, with around two fifths of them counted one time only. The ten biggest clones cover 13% of the sample.

Of note for this clonotype: Its antigen has not been determined. Base qualities are not at hand, and no much larger clone is one base apart.

The donors were roughly 38 Caucasian individuals from Russia, aged about 6 to 95 years, who were systemically healthy. Each donor gave about 9.7 milliliters of peripheral blood, drawn into EDTA-treated Vacutainer tubes. PBMCs were isolated by Ficoll-Paque density-gradient centrifugation, with at least 7 million obtained per sample. Trizol reagent was used to extract total RNA from PBMCs, with at least 6 micrograms per sample. For every donor, an aliquot of PBMCs went through flow cytometry to measure the percentages of naive CD45RAhigh/CD27high T cells. Study-wide conclusions, independent of this receptor: Estimates of total diversity based on one million sequenced T cells were considered lower bounds and underestimates. Since profiling was done on bulk unsorted PBMCs, naive and antigen-experienced compartments could not be conclusively compared. The long-lived group showed more naive CD4+ T cells, fewer expanded clones and increased TCR diversity than the aged group, suggesting age selection. Observed TCR beta diversity correlated strongly with the percentage of naive T cells measured by flow cytometry. Donor CMV infection status was unknown, potentially confounding age-related changes in expanded clonotypes. As age increased, observed TCR beta diversity per million T cells dropped in a roughly linear way, and a significant reduction was already evident by age 40.

The TCR was taken from a man aged 18 to 30 in good health. The sequencing sample was made of blood.

The CDR3 has the sequence CASSYAAGAGANVLTF. At the DNA level, the sequence is TGTGCCAGCAGTTACGCAGCAGGGGCTGGGGCCAACGTCCTGACTTTC. The chain couples TRBV6-5 to TRBJ2-6; TRBD1 is a weak D gene call, 6 bases matching. Inclusive of the bounding cysteine and phenylalanine, the CDR3 is 16 residues long. Here the CDR3 DNA is all that survives: 48 bases in frame from base 1. V loses 2 bases of germline sequence and J loses 2 bases, and the interval between the two ends is 10 bases. In the germline V gene, CDR1 corresponds to MNHEY and CDR2 to SVGAGI.